This note documents a single T cell receptor (beta chain) sequence. Profiled with immunoSEQ multiplex PCR; TCRdb holds only in-frame clones, not every one. Of tens of thousands of clones detected, around 80% appear once; the ten largest clones hold approximately 30%. The data are from a study of blood T cell repertoires in COVID-19. On the study more broadly: From the United States, Italy and Spain came samples of acute and convalescent COVID-19. T cells, B-cell-depleted T cells, or PBMCs supplied cDNA or gDNA.

In germline, CDR1 is MNHEY, CDR2 SMNVEV (reference sequence). V was trimmed by 6 bases and J by 1 base, leaving 9 bases between them. The CDR3 is 13 residues long. The chain combines TRBV27 with TRBJ1-1; maybe TRBD1 (6 bases). The clonotype originates from a human donor in a cohort sampled during active COVID-19. Material for sequencing was peripheral blood. CDR3 loop: CASSPGENTEAFF. DNA for the CDR3: TGTGCCAGCAGCCCAGGGGAGAACACTGAAGCTTTCTTT.